The 15 T cell receptor beta chains given below trace back to one sample, sequenced in a study of T cell repertoires in cytomegalovirus infection (dated by TCRdb to the late 2010s). Sequencing relied on an Illumina HiSeq 1500. In-frame beta chains were kept once TCRdb had trimmed the public reads at Q25 with fastp and called clones with MiXCR. Records with the same CDR3 protein are collapsed into one entry carrying the most frequent genes and DNA. Counted in this sample were around 130,000 distinct CDR3 sequences; about 24% of them appeared once. The ten largest clones add up to 30% to 40% of the sample. No antigens are known for them. The source material was PBMCs, sequenced either directly or after in vitro stimulation (not recorded which). The receptors come from a human donor in good health (CMV status not recorded). Some clones in this sample may be carry-over from other donors' samples.

The chain combines TRBV7-3 with TRBJ2-1, with D unresolved. The CDR3 is made up of 16 amino acids. The germline V gene has CDR1 SGHTA and CDR2 FQGTGA. Trimming cost V 5 bases and J 2 bases, with 16 bases left between them. The chain's CDR3 is CASSRTGLVAYNEQFF. The CDR3 nucleotides read TGTGCCAGCAGCCGCACTGGGCTAGTGGCCTACAATGAGCAGTTCTTC.

In its sample, this clonotype was seen a few times. This sequence joins TRBV6-6 and TRBJ1-2; 7 bases map to TRBD1. CDR1 is MNHNY and CDR2 is SVGAGI in the germline V gene (reference sequence). V dropped 6 bases and J dropped 4; count of bases not matched to a gene: 8. The CDR3 runs 14 residues. CDR3 coding DNA: TGTGCCAGCAGGGAACCAGACAGGGCCTATGGCTACACCTTC. As protein: CASREPDRAYGYTF.

This clonotype was found many times. The chain couples TRBV7-2 to TRBJ2-3; unclear D gene. Germline CDR1 and CDR2: SGHTA and FQGNSA. The CDR3 spans 12 residues. Trimming left V 3 bases short and J 0 bases short, with 1 base between. CDR3 region: CASSFSTDTQYF. The CDR3 nucleotides are TGTGCCAGCAGCTTTAGCACAGATACGCAGTATTTT.

This clonotype came up many times. The chain recombines TRBV7-2 with TRBJ1-5; the D is unclear. Trimming took 5 bases from V and 5 from J, leaving 13 bases between them. This CDR3 has 14 amino acids. Looked up from germline, CDR1 is SGHTA and CDR2 is FQGNSA. The CDR3 DNA sequence: TGTGCCAGCAGCAAGACCGGGAACCATCAGCCCCAGCATTTT. This gives the protein CASSKTGNHQPQHF. Based on the CDR3 plus reference TRBV7-2 and TRBJ1-5, the full variable domain is GAGVSQSPSNKVTEKGKDVELRCDPISGHTALYWYRQSLGQGLEFLIYFQGNSAPDKSGLPSDRFSAERTGGSVSTLTIQRTQQEDSAVYLCASSKTGNHQPQHFGDGTRLSIL.

V is TRBV6-4 and J is TRBJ1-3; D unclear. The CDR3 loop spans 15 amino acids. V dropped 10 bases and J dropped 3 bases, with 19 bases sitting between them. Germline V gene lookup returns CDR1 MRHNA and CDR2 SNTAGT. DNA for the CDR3: TGTGCCAACTCCGGGCTCCCCGGGGATGGAAACACCATATATTTT. It codes for CANSGLPGDGNTIYF.

Only a few counts were recorded for this clonotype. The chain recombines TRBV20-1 with TRBJ2-2; D gene uncertain. Trimming pared 1 base from V and 1 base from J, leaving 7 bases between. Germline CDR1 DFQATT, CDR2 SNEGSKA (reference sequence). There are 14 residues in the CDR3. CDR3 nucleotide sequence: TGCAGTGCTAGAGTTGGGCAGAACACCGGGGAGCTGTTTTTT. This gives the protein CSARVGQNTGELFF.

The chain has TRBV11-2 and TRBJ2-3, with TRBD2 identical over 8 bases. The CDR3 is 16 residues long. CDR1 is SGHAT, CDR2 FQNNGV, per germline. V trimming: 6 bases; J trimming: 0 bases; junction bases outside the gene matches: 8. The CDR3 DNA reads as TGTGCCAGCAGACGCCCGGGGGGGGGCAGCACAGATACGCAGTATTTT. Protein sequence: CASRRPGGGSTDTQYF.

This clonotype showed up just a few times. V usage is TRBV28 and J usage is TRBJ1-2; the D is unclear. V lost 0 bases to trimming and J lost 4 bases, with 9 bases between them. The CDR3 is 14 residues long. Germline lookup yields CDR1 MDHEN and CDR2 SYDVKM. CDR3 sequence (DNA): TGTGCCAGCAGTTTATGGGGGTTGGGCTATGGCTACACCTTC. Its translation is CASSLWGLGYGYTF.

The chain combines TRBV4-2 with TRBJ2-1; 9 positions agree with TRBD2. CDR3 size: 20 residues. Losses at the gene ends were 2 bases for V and 9 bases for J; bases not matched to a gene: 23. CDR1 is LGHNA, CDR2 YNFKEQ, per germline. This CDR3 reads CASSQQLVRLAGEIVGEQFF. The CDR3 DNA is TGTGCCAGCAGCCAACAACTAGTCAGATTAGCGGGAGAGATTGTTGGTGAGCAGTTCTTC.

This clonotype turned up a few times. This sequence joins TRBV12-3 or TRBV12-4 and TRBJ2-7; D is possibly TRBD1 (6 bases). The length of the CDR3 is 14 residues. The V end lost 1 base, the J end lost 3 bases, and 10 bases lay between the germline ends. CDR3 bases: TGTGCCAGCAGTTTAGGGCAGGGGAACTACGAGCAGTACTTC. Translating gives CASSLGQGNYEQYF.

The chain joins TRBV29-1 to TRBJ2-7; TRBD1 aligns across 9 bases. J lost 6 bases, V lost 7 bases, and 7 bases had no gene match. CDR3 size: 12 residues. Per the germline V gene, CDR1 is SQVTM and CDR2 is ANQGSEA. CDR3: CSAGTGLGEQYF. CDR3 DNA sequence: TGCAGCGCCGGGACAGGGCTGGGCGAGCAGTACTTC.

This clonotype was counted ten times or more. The rearrangement uses TRBV6-6 and TRBJ1-1; tentative D call: TRBD1 (5 bases). The CDR3 runs 14 residues. Per the germline V gene, CDR1 is MNHNY and CDR2 is SVGAGI (reference sequence). Trimming left V 6 bases short and J 0 bases short, with 11 bases between. This CDR3 reads CASSLGGMNTEAFF. The CDR3 DNA reads TGTGCCAGCAGCCTGGGGGGGATGAACACTGAAGCTTTCTTT.

In its sample, this clonotype was seen many times. This chain joins TRBV12-3 or TRBV12-4 and TRBJ1-2; D is uncertain. V was pared by 5 bases and J by 3 bases, with 13 bases between. The CDR3 consists of 14 residues. CDR3: CASSLRPADYGYTF. For the CDR3, the DNA is TGTGCCAGCAGTCTCCGCCCAGCGGACTATGGCTACACCTTC.

This clonotype was observed a few times. The rearrangement joins TRBV28 to TRBJ1-2, with D maybe TRBD1 (5 bases). This CDR3 has 13 amino acids. The germline V gene has CDR1 MDHEN and CDR2 SYDVKM. V lost 4 bases and J 4 bases, leaving 10 bases between the germline ends. CDR3 sequence: CASSYPGTYGYTF. CDR3 sequence (DNA): TGTGCCAGCAGTTACCCCGGGACCTATGGCTACACCTTC.

This clonotype was seen at least ten times. The V gene is TRBV6-2 or TRBV6-3, the J gene TRBJ2-7, with 7 bases matching TRBD1. Germline CDR1 and CDR2: MNHEY and SVGEGT. This CDR3 is built from 14 residues. The V and J ends lost 4 bases and 4 bases, in that order; junction bases with no gene match: 7. Here the CDR3 DNA reads TGTGCCAGCAGTTTGGGGGACAGCTATTACGAGCAGTACGTC. Translation gives CASSLGDSYYEQYV.